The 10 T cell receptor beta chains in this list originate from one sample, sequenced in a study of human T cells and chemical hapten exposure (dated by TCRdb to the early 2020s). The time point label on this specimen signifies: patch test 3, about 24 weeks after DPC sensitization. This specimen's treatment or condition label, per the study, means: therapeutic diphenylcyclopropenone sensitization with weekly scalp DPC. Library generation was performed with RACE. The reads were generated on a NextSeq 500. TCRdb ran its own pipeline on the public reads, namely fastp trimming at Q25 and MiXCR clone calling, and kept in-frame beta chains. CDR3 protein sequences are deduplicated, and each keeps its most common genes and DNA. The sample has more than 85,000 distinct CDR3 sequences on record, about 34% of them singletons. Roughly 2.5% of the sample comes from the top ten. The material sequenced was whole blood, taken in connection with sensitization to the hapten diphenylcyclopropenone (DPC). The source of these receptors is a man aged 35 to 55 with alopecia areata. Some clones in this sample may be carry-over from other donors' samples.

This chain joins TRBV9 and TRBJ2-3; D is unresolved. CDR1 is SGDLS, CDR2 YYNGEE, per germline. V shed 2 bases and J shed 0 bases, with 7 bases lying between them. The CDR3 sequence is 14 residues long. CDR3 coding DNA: TGTGCCAGCAGCGTTGGACCGAGCACAGATACGCAGTATTTT. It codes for CASSVGPSTDTQYF.

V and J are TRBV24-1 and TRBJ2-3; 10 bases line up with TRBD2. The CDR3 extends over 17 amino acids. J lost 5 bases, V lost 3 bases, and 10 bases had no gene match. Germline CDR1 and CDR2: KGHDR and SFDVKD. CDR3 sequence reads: CATSDQGRLAGIDTQYF. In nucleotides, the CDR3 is TGTGCCACCAGTGATCAGGGACGACTAGCGGGTATAGATACGCAGTATTTT.

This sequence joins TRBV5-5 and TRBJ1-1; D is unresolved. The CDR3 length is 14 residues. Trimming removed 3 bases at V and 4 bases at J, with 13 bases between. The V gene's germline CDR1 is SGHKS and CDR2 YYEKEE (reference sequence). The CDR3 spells CASSSETRPTEAFF. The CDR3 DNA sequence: TGTGCCAGCAGCTCCGAGACTAGACCCACTGAAGCTTTCTTT.

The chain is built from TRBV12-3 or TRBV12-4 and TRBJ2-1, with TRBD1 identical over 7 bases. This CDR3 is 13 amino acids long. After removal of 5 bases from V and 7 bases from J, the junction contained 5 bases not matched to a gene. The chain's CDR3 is CASSLTGWNEQFF. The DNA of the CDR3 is TGTGCCAGCAGTCTGACAGGGTGGAATGAGCAGTTCTTC.

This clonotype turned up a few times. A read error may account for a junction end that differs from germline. DNA of the CDR3: TGTGCCAGCTCACCTAAAGCGACCGCAGACACGCAGTATTTT. Protein product: CASSPKATADTQYF. This chain uses TRBV18 with TRBJ2-3; D remains unclear. The CDR3 loop spans 14 amino acids. Germline assignment: CDR1 KGHSH and CDR2 LQKENI.

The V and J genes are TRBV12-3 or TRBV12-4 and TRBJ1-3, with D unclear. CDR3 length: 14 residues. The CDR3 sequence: CGMQRASSGNTIYF. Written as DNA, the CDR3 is TGTGGTATGCAAAGGGCGAGCTCTGGAAACACCATATATTTT.

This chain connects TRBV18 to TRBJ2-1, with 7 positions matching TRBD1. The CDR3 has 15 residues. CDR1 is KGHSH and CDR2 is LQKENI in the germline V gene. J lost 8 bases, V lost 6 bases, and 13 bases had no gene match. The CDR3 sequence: CASSLKDRRDDEQFF. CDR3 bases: TGTGCCAGCTCGCTTAAGGACAGGCGCGACGATGAGCAGTTCTTC.

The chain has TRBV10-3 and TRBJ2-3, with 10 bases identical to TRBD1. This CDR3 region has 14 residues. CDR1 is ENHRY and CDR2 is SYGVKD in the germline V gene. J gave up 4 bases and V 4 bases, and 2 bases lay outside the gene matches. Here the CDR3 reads CAISGQGASDTQYF. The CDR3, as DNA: TGTGCCATCAGTGGACAGGGGGCGTCAGATACGCAGTATTTT.

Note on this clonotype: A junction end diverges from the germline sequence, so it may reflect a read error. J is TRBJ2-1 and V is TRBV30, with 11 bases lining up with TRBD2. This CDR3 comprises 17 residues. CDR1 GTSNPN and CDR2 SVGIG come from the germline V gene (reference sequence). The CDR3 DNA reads TGTGCCTGGACCAACGGACTAGCGGGTCCCCCGTACAATGGGCAGTTCTTC. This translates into CAWTNGLAGPPYNGQFF.

DNA for the CDR3: TGTGCCAGCAGCTTAGACGGAGGACTAGCGGAAACACCTAGCACAGATACGCAGTATTTT. This gives the protein CASSLDGGLAETPSTDTQYF. V is TRBV11-2 and J is TRBJ2-3; TRBD2 aligns across 10 bases. J lost 0 bases, V lost 0 bases, and 12 bases had no gene match. This CDR3 is 20 amino acids long. The germline gives CDR1 SGHAT, CDR2 FQNNGV.